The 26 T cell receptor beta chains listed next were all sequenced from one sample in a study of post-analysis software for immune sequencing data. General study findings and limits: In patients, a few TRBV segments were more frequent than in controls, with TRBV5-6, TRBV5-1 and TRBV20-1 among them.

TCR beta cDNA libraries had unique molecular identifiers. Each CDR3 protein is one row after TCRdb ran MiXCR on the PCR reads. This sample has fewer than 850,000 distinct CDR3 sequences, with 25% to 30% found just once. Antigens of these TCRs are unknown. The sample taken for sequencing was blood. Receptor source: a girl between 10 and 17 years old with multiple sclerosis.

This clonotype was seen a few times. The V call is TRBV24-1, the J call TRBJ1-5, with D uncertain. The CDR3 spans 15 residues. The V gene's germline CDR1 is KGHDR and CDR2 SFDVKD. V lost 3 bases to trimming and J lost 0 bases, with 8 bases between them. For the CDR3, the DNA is TGTGCCACCAGTGATGCACGGGTTAGCAATCAGCCCCAGCATTTT. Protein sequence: CATSDARVSNQPQHF.

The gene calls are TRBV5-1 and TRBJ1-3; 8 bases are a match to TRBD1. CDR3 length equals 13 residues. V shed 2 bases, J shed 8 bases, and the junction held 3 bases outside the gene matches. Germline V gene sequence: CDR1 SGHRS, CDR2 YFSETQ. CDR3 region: CASSLQGEDTIYF. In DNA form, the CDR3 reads TGCGCCAGCAGCTTACAGGGGGAAGACACCATATATTTT.

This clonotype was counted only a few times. The CDR3 loop is CASSVTSGGSTDTQYF. DNA for the CDR3: TGCGCCAGCAGCGTGACTAGCGGGGGATCCACAGATACGCAGTATTTT. The J gene is TRBJ2-3, the V gene TRBV5-1; TRBD2 aligns across 12 bases. Germline V gene sequence: CDR1 SGHRS, CDR2 YFSETQ. The ends lost 4 bases at V and 2 bases at J; junction bases unmatched: 5. CDR3 length: 16 amino acids.

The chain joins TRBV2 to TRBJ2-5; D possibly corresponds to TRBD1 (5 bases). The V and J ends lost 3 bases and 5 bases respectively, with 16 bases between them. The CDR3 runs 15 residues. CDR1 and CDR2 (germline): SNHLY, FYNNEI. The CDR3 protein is CASSDKGTKGETQYF. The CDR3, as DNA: TGTGCCAGCAGTGACAAGGGTACGAAGGGGGAGACCCAGTACTTC.

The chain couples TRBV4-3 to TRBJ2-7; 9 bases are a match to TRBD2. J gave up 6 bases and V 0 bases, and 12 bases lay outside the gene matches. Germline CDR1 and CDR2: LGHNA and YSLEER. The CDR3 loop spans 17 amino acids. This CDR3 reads CASSQDPIGGRAREQYF. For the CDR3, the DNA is TGCGCCAGCAGCCAAGACCCCATAGGCGGGAGGGCCCGCGAGCAGTACTTC.

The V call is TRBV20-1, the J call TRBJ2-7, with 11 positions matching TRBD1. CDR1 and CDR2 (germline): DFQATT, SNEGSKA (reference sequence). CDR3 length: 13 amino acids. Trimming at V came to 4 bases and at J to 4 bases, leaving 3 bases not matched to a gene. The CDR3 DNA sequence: TGCAGTGCTACCGGGACAGGGGGGTACGAGCAGTACTTC. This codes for CSATGTGGYEQYF.

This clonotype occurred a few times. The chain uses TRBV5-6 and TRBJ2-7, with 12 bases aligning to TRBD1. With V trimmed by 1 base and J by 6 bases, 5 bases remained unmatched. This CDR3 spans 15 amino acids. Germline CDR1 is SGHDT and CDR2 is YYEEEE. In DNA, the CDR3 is TGTGCCAGCAGCTTGCAGGGACAGGGGGCGTCCGAGCAGTACTTC. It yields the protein CASSLQGQGASEQYF.

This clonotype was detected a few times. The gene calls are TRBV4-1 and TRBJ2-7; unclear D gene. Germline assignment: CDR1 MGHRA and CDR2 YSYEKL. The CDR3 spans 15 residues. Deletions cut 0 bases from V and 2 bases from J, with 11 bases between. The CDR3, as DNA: TGCGCCAGCAGCCAAGAGAGGACGATAACCTACGAGCAGTACTTC. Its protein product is CASSQERTITYEQYF.

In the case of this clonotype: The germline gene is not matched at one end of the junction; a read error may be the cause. CDR3 loop: CAGSPGQNNYEQYF. The CDR3 nucleotides read TGTGCCGGCAGCCCCGGACAGAACAACTACGAGCAGTACTTC. The chain employs TRBV7-2 and TRBJ2-7; TRBD1 might be the D (6 bases). The CDR3 runs to 14 residues. The V gene's germline CDR1 is SGHTA and CDR2 FQGNSA.

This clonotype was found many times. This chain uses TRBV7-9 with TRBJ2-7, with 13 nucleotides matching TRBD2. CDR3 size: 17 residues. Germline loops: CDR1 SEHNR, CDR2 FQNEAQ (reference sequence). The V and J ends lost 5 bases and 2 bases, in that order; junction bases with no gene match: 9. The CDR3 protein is CASSPRGTSGKTYEQYF. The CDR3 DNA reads TGTGCCAGCAGCCCGAGGGGGACTAGCGGGAAGACCTACGAGCAGTACTTC.

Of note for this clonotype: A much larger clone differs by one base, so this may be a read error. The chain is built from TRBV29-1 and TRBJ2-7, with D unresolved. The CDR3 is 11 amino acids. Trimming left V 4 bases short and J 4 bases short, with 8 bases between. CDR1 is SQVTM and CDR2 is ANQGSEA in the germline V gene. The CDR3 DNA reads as TGCAGCGTTGCGAGTGGTTACGAGCAGTACTTC. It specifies CSVASGYEQYF.

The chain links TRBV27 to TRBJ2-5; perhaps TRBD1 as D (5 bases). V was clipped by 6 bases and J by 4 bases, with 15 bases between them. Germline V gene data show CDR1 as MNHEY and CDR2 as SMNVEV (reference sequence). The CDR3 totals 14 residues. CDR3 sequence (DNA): TGTGCCAGCAGCCAACATACAGGTCCAGAGACCCAGTACTTC. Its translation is CASSQHTGPETQYF.

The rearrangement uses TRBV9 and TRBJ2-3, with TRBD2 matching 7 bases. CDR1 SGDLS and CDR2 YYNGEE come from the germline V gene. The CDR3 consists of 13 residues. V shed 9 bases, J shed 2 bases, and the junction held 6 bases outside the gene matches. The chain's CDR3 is CATSRDYTDTQYF. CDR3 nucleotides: TGTGCCACCTCCCGGGACTACACAGATACGCAGTATTTT.

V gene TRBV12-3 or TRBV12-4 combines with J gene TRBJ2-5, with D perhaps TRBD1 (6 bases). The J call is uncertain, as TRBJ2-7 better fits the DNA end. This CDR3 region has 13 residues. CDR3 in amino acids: CASSGPRGREQYF. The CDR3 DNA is TGTGCCAGCAGTGGCCCCAGGGGCCGCGAGCAGTACTTC.

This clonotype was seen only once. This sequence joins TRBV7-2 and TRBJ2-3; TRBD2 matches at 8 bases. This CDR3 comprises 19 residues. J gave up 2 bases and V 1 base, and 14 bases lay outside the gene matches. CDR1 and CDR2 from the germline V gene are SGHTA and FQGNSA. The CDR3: CASSLEVAGLGGVTDTQYF. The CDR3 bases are TGTGCCAGCAGCTTAGAGGTGGCGGGGCTCGGGGGGGTCACAGATACGCAGTATTTT.

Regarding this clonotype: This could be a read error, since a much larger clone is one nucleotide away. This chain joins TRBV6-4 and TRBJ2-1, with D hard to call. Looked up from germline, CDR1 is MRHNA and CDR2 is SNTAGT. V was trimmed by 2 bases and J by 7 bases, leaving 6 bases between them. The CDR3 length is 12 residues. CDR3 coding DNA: TGTGCCAGCAGTGACCAGGAAAATGAGCAGTTCTTC. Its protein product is CASSDQENEQFF.

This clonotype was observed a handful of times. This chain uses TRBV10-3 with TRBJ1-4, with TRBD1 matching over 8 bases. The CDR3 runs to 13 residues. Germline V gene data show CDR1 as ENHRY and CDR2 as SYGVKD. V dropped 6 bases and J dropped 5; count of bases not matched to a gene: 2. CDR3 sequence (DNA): TGTGCCATCAGACAGGGGGGAAATGAAAAACTGTTTTTT. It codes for CAIRQGGNEKLFF.

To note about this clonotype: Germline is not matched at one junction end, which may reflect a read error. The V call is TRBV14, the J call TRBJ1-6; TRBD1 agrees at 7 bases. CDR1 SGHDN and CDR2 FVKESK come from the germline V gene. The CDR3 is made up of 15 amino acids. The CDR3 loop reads CASSQWDSQISPPHF. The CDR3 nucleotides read TGTGCCAGCAGCCAGTGGGACAGTCAAATTTCACCCCCCCACTTT.

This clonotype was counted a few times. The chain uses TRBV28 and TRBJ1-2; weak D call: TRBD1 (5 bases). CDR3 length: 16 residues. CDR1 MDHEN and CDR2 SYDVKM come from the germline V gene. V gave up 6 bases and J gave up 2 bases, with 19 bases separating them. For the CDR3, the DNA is TGTGCCAGCAGCCAAATAACCGGGACGGGGAACTATGGCTACACCTTC. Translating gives CASSQITGTGNYGYTF.

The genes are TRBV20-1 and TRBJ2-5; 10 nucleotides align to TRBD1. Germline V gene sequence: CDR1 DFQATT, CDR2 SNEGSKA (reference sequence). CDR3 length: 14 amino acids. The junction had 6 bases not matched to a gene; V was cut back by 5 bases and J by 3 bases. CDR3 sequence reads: CSAYRQGAKETQYF. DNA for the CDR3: TGCAGTGCTTACCGACAGGGGGCCAAAGAGACCCAGTACTTC.

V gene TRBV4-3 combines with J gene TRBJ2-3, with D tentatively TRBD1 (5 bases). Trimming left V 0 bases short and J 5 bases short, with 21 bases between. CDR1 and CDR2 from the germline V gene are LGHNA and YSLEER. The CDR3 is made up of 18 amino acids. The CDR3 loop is CASSQEVIAPRGRDTQYF. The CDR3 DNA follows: TGCGCCAGCAGCCAAGAGGTGATCGCCCCAAGGGGTCGAGATACGCAGTATTTT.

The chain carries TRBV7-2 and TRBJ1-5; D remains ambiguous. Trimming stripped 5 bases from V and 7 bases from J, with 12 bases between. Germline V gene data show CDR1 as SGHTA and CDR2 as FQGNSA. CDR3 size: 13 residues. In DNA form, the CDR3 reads TGTGCCAGCAGCGGTGGGCTCTCCCAGCCCCAGCATTTT. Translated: CASSGGLSQPQHF. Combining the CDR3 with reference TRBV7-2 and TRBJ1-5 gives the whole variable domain GAGVSQSPSNKVTEKGKDVELRCDPISGHTALYWYRQSLGQGLEFLIYFQGNSAPDKSGLPSDRFSAERTGGSVSTLTIQRTQQEDSAVYLCASSGGLSQPQHFGDGTRLSIL.

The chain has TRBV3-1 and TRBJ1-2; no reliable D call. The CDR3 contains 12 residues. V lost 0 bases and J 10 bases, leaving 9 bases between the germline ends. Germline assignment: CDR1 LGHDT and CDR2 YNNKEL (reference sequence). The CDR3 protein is CASSQESLTYTF. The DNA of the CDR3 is TGTGCCAGCAGCCAAGAGTCACTGACCTACACCTTC.

Here the CDR3 reads CASSPGQGACYGYTF. CDR3 in DNA: TGTGCCAGCTCACCCGGACAGGGGGCCTGCTATGGCTACACCTTC. The J gene is TRBJ1-2, the V gene TRBV18; 11 positions match TRBD1. CDR3 length equals 15 residues. V lost 3 bases and J lost 4; bases outside the gene matches: 4. The V gene's germline CDR1 is KGHSH and CDR2 LQKENI. The variable domain in full, completed from reference TRBV18 and TRBJ1-2, reads NAGVMQNPRHLVRRRGQEARLRCSPMKGHSHVYWYRQLPEEGLKFMVYLQKENIIDESGMPKERFSAEFPKEGPSILRIQQVVRGDSAAYFCASSPGQGACYGYTFGSGTRLTVV.

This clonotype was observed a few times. CDR3 sequence: CASRPGEQFF. The CDR3, as DNA: TGTGCCAGCCGCCCGGGTGAGCAGTTCTTC. The V call is TRBV7-9, the J call TRBJ2-1; D is unclear. CDR1 is SEHNR and CDR2 is FQNEAQ in the germline V gene (reference sequence). The V end lost 8 bases, the J end lost 9 bases, and 8 bases lay between the germline ends. The CDR3 runs 10 residues.

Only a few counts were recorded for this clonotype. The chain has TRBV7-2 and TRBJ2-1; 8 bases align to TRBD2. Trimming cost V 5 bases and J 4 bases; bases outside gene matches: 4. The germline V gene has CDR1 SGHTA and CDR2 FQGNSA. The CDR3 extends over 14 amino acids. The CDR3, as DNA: TGTGCCAGCAGCCCCGGGACTAGGTACAATGAGCAGTTCTTC. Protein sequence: CASSPGTRYNEQFF.